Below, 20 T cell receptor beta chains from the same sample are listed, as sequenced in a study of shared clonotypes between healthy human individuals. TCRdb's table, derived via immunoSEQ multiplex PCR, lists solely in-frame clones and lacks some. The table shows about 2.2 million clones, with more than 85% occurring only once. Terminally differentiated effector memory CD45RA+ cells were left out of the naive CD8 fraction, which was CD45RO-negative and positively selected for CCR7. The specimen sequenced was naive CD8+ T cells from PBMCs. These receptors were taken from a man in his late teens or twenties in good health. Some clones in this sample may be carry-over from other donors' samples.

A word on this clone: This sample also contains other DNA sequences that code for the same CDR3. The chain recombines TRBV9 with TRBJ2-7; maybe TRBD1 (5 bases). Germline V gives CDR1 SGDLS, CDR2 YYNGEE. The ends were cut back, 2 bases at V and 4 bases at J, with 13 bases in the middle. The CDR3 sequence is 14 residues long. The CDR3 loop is CASSVGQGNYEQYF. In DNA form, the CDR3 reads TGTGCCAGCAGCGTCGGCCAGGGAAATTACGAGCAGTACTTC. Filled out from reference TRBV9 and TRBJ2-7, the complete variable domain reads DSGVTQTPKHLITATGQRVTLRCSPRSGDLSVYWYQQSLDQGLQFLIQYYNGEERAKGNILERFSAQQFPDLHSELNLSSLELGDSALYFCASSVGQGNYEQYFGPGTRLTVT.

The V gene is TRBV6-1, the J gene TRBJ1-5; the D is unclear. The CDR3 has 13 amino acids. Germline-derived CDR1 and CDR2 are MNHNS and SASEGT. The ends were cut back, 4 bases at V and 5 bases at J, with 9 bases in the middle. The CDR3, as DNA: TGTGCCAGCAGTGGATCCACCTATCAGCCCCAGCATTTT. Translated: CASSGSTYQPQHF.

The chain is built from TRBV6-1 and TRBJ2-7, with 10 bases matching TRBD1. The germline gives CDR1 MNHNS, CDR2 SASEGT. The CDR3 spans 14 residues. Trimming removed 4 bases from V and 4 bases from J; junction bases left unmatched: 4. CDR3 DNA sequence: TGTGCCAGCAGTGCGACAGGGGGCGCGTACGAGCAGTACTTC. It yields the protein CASSATGGAYEQYF.

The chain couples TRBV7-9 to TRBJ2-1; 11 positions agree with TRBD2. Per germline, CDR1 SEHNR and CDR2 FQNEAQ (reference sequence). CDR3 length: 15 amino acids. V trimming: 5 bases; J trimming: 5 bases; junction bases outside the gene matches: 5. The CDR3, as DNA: TGTGCCAGCAGCACGGGGGGACTAGCGGACAATGAGCAGTTCTTC. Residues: CASSTGGLADNEQFF.

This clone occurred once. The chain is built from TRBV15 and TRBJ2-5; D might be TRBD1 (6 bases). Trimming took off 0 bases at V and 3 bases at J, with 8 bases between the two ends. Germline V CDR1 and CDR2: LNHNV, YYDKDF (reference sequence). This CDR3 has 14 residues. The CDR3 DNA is TGTGCCACCAGCAGAGATAGGACAGAAGAGACCCAGTACTTC. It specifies CATSRDRTEETQYF.

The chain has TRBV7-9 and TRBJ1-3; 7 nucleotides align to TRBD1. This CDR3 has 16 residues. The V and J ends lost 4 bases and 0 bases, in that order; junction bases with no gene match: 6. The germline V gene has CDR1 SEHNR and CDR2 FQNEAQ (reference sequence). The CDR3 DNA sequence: TGTGCCAGCAGCTCAAGGACAGGACTCTCTGGAAACACCATATATTTT. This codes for CASSSRTGLSGNTIYF. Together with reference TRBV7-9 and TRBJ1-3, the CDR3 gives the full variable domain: DTGVSQNPRHKITKRGQNVTFRCDPISEHNRLYWYRQTLGQGPEFLTYFQNEAQLEKSRLLSDRFSAERPKGSFSTLEIQRTEQGDSAMYLCASSSRTGLSGNTIYFGEGSWLTVV.

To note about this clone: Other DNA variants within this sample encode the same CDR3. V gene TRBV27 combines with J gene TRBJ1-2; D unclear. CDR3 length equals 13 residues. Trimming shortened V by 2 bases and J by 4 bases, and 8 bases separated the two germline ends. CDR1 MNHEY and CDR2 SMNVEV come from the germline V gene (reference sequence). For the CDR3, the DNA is TGTGCCAGCAGTTTACGGCAAGGCTATGGCTACACCTTC. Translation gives CASSLRQGYGYTF.

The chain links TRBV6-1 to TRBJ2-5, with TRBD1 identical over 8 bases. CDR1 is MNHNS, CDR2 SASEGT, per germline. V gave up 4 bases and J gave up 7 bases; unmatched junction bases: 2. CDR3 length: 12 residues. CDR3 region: CASSGTGWTQYF. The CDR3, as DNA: TGTGCCAGCAGTGGGACAGGGTGGACCCAGTACTTC.

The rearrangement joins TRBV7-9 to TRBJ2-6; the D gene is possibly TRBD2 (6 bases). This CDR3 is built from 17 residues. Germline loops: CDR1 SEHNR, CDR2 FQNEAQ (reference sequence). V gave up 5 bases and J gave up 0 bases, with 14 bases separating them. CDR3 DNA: TGTGCCAGCAGCCCACGGGACTTCCCCTCTGGGGCCAACGTCCTGACTTTC. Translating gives CASSPRDFPSGANVLTF. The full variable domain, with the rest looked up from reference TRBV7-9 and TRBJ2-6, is DTGVSQNPRHKITKRGQNVTFRCDPISEHNRLYWYRQTLGQGPEFLTYFQNEAQLEKSRLLSDRFSAERPKGSFSTLEIQRTEQGDSAMYLCASSPRDFPSGANVLTFGAGSRLTVL.

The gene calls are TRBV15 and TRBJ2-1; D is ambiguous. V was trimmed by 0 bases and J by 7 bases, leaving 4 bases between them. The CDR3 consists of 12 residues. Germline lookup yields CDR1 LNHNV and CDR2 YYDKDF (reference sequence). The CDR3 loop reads CATSRDGNEQFF. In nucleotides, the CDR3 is TGTGCCACCAGCAGAGATGGGAATGAGCAGTTCTTC.

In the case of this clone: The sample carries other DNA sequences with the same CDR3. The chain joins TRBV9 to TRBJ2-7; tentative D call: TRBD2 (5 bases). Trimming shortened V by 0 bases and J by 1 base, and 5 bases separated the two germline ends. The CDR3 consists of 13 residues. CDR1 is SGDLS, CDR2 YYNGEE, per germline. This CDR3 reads CASSVGLSYEQYF. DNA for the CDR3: TGTGCCAGCAGCGTAGGACTATCCTACGAGCAGTACTTC.

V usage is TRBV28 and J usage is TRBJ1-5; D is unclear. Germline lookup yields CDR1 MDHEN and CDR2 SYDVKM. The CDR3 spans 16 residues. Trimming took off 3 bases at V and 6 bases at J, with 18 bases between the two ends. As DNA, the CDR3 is TGTGCCAGCAGTTTCGGCTTTGGGGAATGGGGTCAGCCCCAGCATTTT. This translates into CASSFGFGEWGQPQHF.

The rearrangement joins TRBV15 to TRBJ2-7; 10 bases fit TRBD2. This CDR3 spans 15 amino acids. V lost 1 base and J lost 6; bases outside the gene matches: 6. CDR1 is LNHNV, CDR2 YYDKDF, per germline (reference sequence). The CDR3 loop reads CATSRVAGGNSEQYF. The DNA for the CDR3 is TGTGCCACCAGCAGAGTAGCGGGAGGTAATTCCGAGCAGTACTTC.

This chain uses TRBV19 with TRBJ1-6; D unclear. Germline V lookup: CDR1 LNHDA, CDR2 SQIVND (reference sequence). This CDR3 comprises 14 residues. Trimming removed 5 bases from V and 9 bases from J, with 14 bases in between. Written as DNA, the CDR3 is TGTGCCAGTAGTGTGCAGGCGGAGGGTTCACCCCTCCACTTT. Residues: CASSVQAEGSPLHF.

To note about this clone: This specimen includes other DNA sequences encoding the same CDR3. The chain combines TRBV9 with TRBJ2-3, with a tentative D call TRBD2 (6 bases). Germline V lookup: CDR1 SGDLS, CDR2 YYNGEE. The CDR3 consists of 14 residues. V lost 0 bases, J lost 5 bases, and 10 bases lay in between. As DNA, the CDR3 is TGTGCCAGCAGCGTAGCGGGAGTAAGAGATACGCAGTATTTT. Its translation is CASSVAGVRDTQYF.

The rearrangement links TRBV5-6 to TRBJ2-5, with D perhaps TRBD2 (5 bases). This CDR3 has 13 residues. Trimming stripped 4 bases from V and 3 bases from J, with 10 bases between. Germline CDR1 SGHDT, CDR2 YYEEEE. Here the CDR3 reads CASSPGFKETQYF. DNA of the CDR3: TGTGCCAGCAGCCCGGGATTCAAAGAGACCCAGTACTTC. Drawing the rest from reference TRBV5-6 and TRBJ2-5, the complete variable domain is DAGVTQSPTHLIKTRGQQVTLRCSPKSGHDTVSWYQQALGQGPQFIFQYYEEEERQRGNFPDRFSGHQFPNYSSELNVNALLLGDSALYLCASSPGFKETQYFGPGTRLLVL.

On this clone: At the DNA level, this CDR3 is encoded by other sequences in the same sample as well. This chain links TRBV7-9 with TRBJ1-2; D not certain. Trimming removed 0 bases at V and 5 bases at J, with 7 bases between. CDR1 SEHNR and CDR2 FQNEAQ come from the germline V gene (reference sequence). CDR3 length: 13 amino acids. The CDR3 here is CASSLAAAYGYTF. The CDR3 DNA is TGTGCCAGCAGCTTAGCGGCGGCGTATGGCTACACCTTC.

CDR3 DNA sequence: TGTGCCAGCAGCTTTCCCCGGGGGGACAGTATCTTCACGCAGTATTTT. It specifies CASSFPRGDSIFTQYF. This chain joins TRBV7-9 and TRBJ2-3; possibly TRBD1 or TRBD2 for D (7 bases each). Germline V gene data show CDR1 as SEHNR and CDR2 as FQNEAQ (reference sequence). V lost 3 bases to trimming and J lost 9 bases, with 22 bases between them. The CDR3 sequence is 16 residues long.

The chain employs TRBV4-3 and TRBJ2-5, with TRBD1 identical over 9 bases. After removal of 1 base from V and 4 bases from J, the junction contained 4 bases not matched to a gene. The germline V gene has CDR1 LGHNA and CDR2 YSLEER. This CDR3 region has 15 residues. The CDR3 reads CASSQGSTGGETQYF. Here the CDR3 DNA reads TGCGCCAGCAGCCAAGGATCGACAGGGGGAGAGACCCAGTACTTC.

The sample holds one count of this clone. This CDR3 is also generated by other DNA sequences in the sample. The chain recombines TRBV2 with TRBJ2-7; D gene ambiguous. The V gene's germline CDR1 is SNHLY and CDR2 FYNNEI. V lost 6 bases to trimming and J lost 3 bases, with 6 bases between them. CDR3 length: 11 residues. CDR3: CASSPNYEQYF. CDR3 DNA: TGTGCCAGCAGCCCAAACTACGAGCAGTACTTC. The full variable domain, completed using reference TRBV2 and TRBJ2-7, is EPEVTQTPSHQVTQMGQEVILRCVPISNHLYFYWYRQILGQKVEFLVSFYNNEISEKSEIFDDQFSVERPDGSNFTLKIRSTKLEDSAMYFCASSPNYEQYFGPGTRLTVT.